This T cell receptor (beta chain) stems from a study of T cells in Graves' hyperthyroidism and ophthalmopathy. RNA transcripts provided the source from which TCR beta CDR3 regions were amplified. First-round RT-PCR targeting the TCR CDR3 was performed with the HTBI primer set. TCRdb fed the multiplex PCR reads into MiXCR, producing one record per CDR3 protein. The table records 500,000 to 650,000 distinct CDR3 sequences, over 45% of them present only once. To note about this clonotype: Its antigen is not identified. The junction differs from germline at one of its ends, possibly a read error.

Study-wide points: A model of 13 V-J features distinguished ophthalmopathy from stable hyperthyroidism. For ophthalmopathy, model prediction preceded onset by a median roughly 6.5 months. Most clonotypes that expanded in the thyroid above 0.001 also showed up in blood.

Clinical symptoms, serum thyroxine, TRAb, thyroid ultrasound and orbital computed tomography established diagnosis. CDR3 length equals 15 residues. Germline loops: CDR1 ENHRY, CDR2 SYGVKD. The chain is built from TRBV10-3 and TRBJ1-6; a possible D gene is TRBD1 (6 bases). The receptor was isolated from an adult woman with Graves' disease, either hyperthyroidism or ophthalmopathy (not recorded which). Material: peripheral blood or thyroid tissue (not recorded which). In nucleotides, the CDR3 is TGTGCCACCAGTGATTCCACAGGGTATAATTCACCCCTCCACTTT. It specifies CATSDSTGYNSPLHF.